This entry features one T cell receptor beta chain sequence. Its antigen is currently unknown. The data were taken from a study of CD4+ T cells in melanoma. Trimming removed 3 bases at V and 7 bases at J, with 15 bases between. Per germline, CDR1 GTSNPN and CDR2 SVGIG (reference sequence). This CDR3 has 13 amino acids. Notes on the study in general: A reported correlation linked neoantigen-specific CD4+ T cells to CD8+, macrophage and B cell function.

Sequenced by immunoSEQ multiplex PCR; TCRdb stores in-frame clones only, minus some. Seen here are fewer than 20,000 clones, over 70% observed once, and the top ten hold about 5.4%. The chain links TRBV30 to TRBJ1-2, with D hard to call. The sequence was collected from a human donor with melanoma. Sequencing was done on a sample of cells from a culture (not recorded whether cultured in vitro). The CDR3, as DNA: TGTGCCTGGAGAGGACCACCGAGTGGTGGCTACACCTTC. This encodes CAWRGPPSGGYTF. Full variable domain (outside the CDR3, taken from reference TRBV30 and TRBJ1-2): SQTIHQWPATLVQPVGSPLSLECTVEGTSNPNLYWYRQAAGRGLQLLFYSVGIGQISSEVPQNLSASRPQDRQFILSSKKLLLSDSGFYLCAWRGPPSGGYTFGSGTRLTVV.